This TCR beta chain appears in the sequencing data of a study of blood T cell repertoires in COVID-19. Study in general: COVID-19 samples from acute and convalescent phases originated in the United States, Italy and Spain. Sources were T cells, B-cell-depleted T cells, or PBMCs; the material itself was cDNA or gDNA.

CDR1 SGHRS and CDR2 YFSETQ come from the germline V gene. Losses at the gene ends were 4 bases for V and 10 bases for J; bases not matched to a gene: 9. The CDR3 loop spans 15 amino acids. How the authors handled the data: Reference gene primer amplification gave nucleated cell count estimates. Generated by immunoSEQ multiplex PCR, the TCRdb table keeps only in-frame clones and is missing some. V, J and clone size derive from that table, while D and trimming were established from the DNA sequence. In the table there are approximately 100,000 clones, roughly 85% of which are singletons. This clonotype originated in a woman in her seventies with active or convalescent COVID-19. The chain employs TRBV5-1 and TRBJ1-6, with TRBD1 identical over 9 bases. The specimen was peripheral blood. CDR3 bases: TGCGCCAGCAGCCGCGGACAGGGGCTTGAGTCACCCCTCCACTTT. Translating it yields CASSRGQGLESPLHF.